These T cell receptor beta chains were read from a single sample in a study of response to subunit inactivated influenza vaccine. TCRdb redid the calling of the RT-PCR reads with MiXCR, one entry per CDR3 protein. The table lists 450,000 to 550,000 distinct CDR3 sequences, around 25% of them singletons. Here the sequenced sample was CD4+ T cells sorted from PBMCs, taken 5 days after vaccination. The origin of the receptors is a man aged 45-60 years who received an inactivated influenza vaccine. Both conserved end residues are part of each CDR3. A D gene is named only where the DNA matches it firmly.

TRBD2	TRBV10-3	TRBJ2-7	CAISDHTSGRTYEQYF
-	TRBV6-2/TRBV6-3	TRBJ2-1	CASSDADRDNEQFF
-	TRBV7-2	TRBJ1-2	CASSLGAGLGYGYTF
-	TRBV14	TRBJ2-5	CASSQDPRQQQWVETQYF
-	TRBV7-2	TRBJ2-5	CASSFGTKETQYF
TRBD2	TRBV6-2/TRBV6-3	TRBJ2-1	CASSYPTRGTSGSISNNEQFF
-	TRBV7-9	TRBJ2-5	CASSYGRRADRGETQYF
-	TRBV6-2/TRBV6-3	TRBJ2-1	CASSYSAGFAYNEQFF
TRBD1	TRBV7-8	TRBJ2-3	CASSLGQGRAKLLTDTQYF
-	TRBV6-2/TRBV6-3	TRBJ2-7	CASSYWDIGSYEQYF
TRBD1	TRBV13	TRBJ2-5	CASSVDRGETQYF
-	TRBV3-1	TRBJ1-1	CASSQEWGARGAFF
TRBD2	TRBV5-5	TRBJ2-3	CASSLATGGTGSTDTQYF
TRBD1	TRBV6-1	TRBJ2-7	CASRSDRVSYEQYF
TRBD2	TRBV7-2	TRBJ2-2	CASSWEGSTDTGELFF
-	TRBV6-1	TRBJ1-4	CASSPREEGGKLFF
-	TRBV28	TRBJ2-6	CASNAQLKPLSGANVLTF
-	TRBV12-3/TRBV12-4	TRBJ1-1	CASSPDLGGANTEAFF
TRBD1	TRBV5-6	TRBJ1-4	CASSSTTGELEKLFF
-	TRBV7-9	TRBJ1-5	CASSFSQPGEPQHF
TRBD2	TRBV3-1	TRBJ2-5	CASSQGPLAGVWETQYF
TRBD1	TRBV20-1	TRBJ2-3	CSADWDSGTDTQYF
-	TRBV4-3	TRBJ2-7	CASSQDEQTYEQYF
TRBD2	TRBV29-1	TRBJ2-3	CSVDAGDGDTQYF
TRBD2	TRBV28	TRBJ2-3	CASSPRGSGAADTQYF
-	TRBV4-3	TRBJ2-2	CASSHSRCTGELFF
-	TRBV10-3	TRBJ2-3	CAISESGLRVGGTQYF
TRBD2	TRBV5-1	TRBJ2-7	CASSSSGRLSYEQYF
TRBD1	TRBV4-2	TRBJ1-2	CASSQDWTGSYGYTF
TRBD2	TRBV12-3/TRBV12-4	TRBJ2-1	CASSKGLAGVDEQFF
TRBD1	TRBV28	TRBJ2-7	CASSRTGGDSYEQYF
-	TRBV5-6	TRBJ2-7	CASSPWIIVREQYF
-	TRBV10-3	TRBJ2-3	CAISESLVGPTDTQYF
-	TRBV7-9	TRBJ2-7	CASSLGTVLSYEQYF
-	TRBV12-3/TRBV12-4	TRBJ2-7	CASSGSVYEQYF
TRBD2	TRBV11-1	TRBJ2-1	CASSFSGSRNEQFF
-	TRBV20-1	TRBJ1-5	CSASKGDQPQHF
-	TRBV28	TRBJ2-5	CASYSMETQYF
-	TRBV6-2/TRBV6-3	TRBJ2-7	CASNYGRGPGEQYF
TRBD1	TRBV20-1	TRBJ1-2	CSATLPGGHGYTF
-	TRBV21-1	TRBJ2-7	CASSADRGQDEQYF
-	TRBV11-2	TRBJ2-5	CASNSGGVRETQYF
TRBD1	TRBV6-1	TRBJ2-7	CASSGGTGGTYEQYF
TRBD1	TRBV7-9	TRBJ2-7	CASSSETGGRGGYEQYF